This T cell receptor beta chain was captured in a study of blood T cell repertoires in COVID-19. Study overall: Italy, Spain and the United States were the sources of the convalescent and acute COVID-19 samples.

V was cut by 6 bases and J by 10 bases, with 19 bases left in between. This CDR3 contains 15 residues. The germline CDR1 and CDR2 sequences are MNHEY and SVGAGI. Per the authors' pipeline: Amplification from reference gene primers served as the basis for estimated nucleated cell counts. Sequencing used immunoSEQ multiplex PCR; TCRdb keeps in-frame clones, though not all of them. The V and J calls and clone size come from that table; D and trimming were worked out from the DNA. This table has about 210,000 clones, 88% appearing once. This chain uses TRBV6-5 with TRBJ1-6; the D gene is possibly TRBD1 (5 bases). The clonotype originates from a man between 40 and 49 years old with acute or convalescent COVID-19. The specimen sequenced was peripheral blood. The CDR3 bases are TGTGCCAGCAGCCGAGACAGTAGGTTAAACTCACCCCTCCACTTT. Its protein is CASSRDSRLNSPLHF.